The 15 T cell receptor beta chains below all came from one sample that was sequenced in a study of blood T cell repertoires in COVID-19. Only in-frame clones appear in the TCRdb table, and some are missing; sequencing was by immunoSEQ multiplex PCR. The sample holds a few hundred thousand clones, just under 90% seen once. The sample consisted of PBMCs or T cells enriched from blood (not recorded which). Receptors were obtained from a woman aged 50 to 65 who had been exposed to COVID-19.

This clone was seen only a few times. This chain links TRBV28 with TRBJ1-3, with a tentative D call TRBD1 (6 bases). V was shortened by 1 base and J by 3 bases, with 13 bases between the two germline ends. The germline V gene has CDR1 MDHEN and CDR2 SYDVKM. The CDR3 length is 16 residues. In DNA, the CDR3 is TGTGCCAGCAGTTTATCTGGACAGTTGGGTGGAAACACCATATATTTT. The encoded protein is CASSLSGQLGGNTIYF.

Here the CDR3 reads CASRTGTGNEKLFF. CDR3 nucleotides: TGTGCCAGCAGAACCGGGACAGGGAATGAAAAACTGTTTTTT. The rearrangement uses TRBV6-5 and TRBJ1-4, with 9 positions matching TRBD1. CDR3 length: 14 residues. Germline CDR1 is MNHEY and CDR2 is SVGAGI. V was pared by 6 bases and J by 5 bases, with 4 bases of the junction left unmatched.

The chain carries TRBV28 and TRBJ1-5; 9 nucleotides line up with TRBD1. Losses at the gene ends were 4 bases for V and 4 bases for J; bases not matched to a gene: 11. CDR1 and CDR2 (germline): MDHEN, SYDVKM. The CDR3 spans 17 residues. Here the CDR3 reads CASSSSPTGGRNQPQHF. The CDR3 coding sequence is TGTGCCAGCAGTTCCTCGCCTACAGGGGGCCGGAATCAGCCCCAGCATTTT.

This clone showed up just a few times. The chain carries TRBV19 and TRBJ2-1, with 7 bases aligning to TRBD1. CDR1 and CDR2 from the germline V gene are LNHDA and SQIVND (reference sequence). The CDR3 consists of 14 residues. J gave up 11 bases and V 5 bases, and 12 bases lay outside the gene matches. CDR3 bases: TGTGCCAGTAGTCGCATGGAACAGGGGATCCAGCAGTTCTTC. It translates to CASSRMEQGIQQFF.

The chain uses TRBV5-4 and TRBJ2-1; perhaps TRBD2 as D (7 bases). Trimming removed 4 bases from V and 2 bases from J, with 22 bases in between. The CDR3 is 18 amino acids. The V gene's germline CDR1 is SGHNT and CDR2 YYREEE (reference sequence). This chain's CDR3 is CASSAPMGGGTPYNEQFF. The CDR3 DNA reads TGTGCCAGCAGCGCCCCTATGGGGGGGGGCACCCCCTACAATGAGCAGTTCTTC.

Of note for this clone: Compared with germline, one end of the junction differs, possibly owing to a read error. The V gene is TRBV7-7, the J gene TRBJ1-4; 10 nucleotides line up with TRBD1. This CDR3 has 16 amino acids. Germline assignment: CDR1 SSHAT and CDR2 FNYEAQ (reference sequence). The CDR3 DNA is TGTGCTAGCAGCCCCGGGACAGGGGTACCGAATGAAAAACTGTTTTTT. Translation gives CASSPGTGVPNEKLFF.

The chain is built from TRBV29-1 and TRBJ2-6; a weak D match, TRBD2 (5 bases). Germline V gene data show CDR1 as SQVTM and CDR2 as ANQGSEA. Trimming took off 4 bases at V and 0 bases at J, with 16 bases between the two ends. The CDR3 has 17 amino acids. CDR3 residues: CSVVANSESSGANVLTF. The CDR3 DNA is TGCAGCGTTGTAGCGAACAGTGAAAGCTCTGGGGCCAACGTCCTGACTTTC.

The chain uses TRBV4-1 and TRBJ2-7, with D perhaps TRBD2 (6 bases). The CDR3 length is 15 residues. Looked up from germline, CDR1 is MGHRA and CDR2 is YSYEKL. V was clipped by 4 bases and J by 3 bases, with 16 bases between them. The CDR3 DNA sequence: TGCGCCAGCAGCCCCCGCGGAGGGACCGTCTACGAGCAGTACTTC. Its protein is CASSPRGGTVYEQYF.

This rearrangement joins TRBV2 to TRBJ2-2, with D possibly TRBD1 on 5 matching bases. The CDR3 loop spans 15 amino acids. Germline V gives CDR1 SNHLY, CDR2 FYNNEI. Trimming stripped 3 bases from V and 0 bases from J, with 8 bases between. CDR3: CASSEWGANTGELFF. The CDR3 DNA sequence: TGTGCCAGCAGTGAGTGGGGCGCGAACACCGGGGAGCTGTTTTTT.

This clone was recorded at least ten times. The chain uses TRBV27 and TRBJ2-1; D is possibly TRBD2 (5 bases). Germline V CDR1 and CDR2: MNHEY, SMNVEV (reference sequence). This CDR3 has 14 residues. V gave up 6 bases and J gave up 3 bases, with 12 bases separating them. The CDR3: CASRDSSVYNEQFF. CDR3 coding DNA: TGTGCCAGCAGGGACTCGTCGGTCTACAATGAGCAGTTCTTC.

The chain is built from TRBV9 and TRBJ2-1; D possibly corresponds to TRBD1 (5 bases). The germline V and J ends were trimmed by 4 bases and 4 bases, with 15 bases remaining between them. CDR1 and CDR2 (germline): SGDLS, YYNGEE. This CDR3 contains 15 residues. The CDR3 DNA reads TGTGCCAGCAGCCAGGGTGGGGCAGGGTACAATGAGCAGTTCTTC. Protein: CASSQGGAGYNEQFF.

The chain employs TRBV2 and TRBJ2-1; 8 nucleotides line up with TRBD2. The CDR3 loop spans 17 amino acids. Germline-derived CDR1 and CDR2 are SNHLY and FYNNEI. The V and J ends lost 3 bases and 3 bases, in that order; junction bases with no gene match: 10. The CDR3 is CASSESTGTSLYNEQFF. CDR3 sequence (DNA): TGTGCCAGCAGTGAGTCAACCGGGACTAGTCTCTACAATGAGCAGTTCTTC.

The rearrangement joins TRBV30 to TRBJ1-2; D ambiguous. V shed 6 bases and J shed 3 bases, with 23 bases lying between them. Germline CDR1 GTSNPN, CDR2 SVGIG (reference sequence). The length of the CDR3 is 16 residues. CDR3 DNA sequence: TGTGCCTGTTACTTGTCCAGGAGGGCAAAAGACTATGGCTACACCTTC. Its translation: CACYLSRRAKDYGYTF.

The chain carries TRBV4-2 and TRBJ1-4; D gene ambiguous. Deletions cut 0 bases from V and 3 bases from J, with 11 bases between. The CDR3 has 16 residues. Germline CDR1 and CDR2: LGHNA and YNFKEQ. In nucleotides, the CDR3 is TGTGCCAGCAGCCAAGATGTCGACGGGTCTAATGAAAAACTGTTTTTT. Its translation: CASSQDVDGSNEKLFF.

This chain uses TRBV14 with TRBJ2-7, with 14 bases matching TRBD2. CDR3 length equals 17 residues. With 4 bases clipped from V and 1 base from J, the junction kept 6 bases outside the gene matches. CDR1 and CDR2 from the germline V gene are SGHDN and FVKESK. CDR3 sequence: CASSPWTSGGYSYEQYF. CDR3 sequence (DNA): TGTGCCAGCAGCCCCTGGACTAGCGGGGGGTATTCCTACGAGCAGTACTTC.